The rows below give T cell receptor beta chains drawn from one sample of a study of control samples from healthy donors and cancer patients. The data were produced by immunoSEQ multiplex PCR, yet TCRdb's version contains in-frame clones alone and is incomplete. This sample carries under 150,000 clones, 75% to 90% of them seen once, and the ten largest clones take roughly 8.7%. The sequenced sample consisted of blood. The receptor source for this set is a woman aged 25-40 years in good health. CDR3s include the opening cysteine and the closing phenylalanine or tryptophan. D genes are given only for firm matches. Rows give clone size only sometimes, using once, few, many, or a class for an expanded clone.

size	V	J	D	CDR3	DNA
-	TRBV5-1	TRBJ2-3	-	CASSLTDTQYF	TGCGCCAGCAGCCTCACAGATACGCAGTATTTT
-	TRBV5-6	TRBJ2-7	-	CASSALDRIYEQYF	TGTGCCAGCAGCGCACTGGACAGAATCTACGAGCAGTACTTC
-	TRBV7-2	TRBJ1-4	-	CASSQQGEKLFF	TGTGCCAGCAGCCAACAGGGAGAAAAACTGTTTTTT
-	TRBV2	TRBJ2-7	-	CASNGASYEQYF	TGTGCCAGCAACGGAGCTTCCTACGAGCAGTACTTC
-	TRBV6-5	TRBJ1-1	-	CASISTVNTEAFF	TGTGCCAGCATTTCAACAGTGAACACTGAAGCTTTCTTT
once	TRBV6-2/TRBV6-3	TRBJ1-1	-	CASSGGGGWNTEAFF	TGTGCCAGCAGTGGAGGGGGGGGTTGGAACACTGAAGCTTTCTTT
-	TRBV5-8	TRBJ1-1	-	CASSVGTYILNTEAFF	TGTGCCAGCAGCGTCGGGACTTACATCTTGAACACTGAAGCTTTCTTT
-	TRBV3-1/TRBV3-2	TRBJ2-5	TRBD2	CASSQAWLAGFQETQYF	TGTGCCAGCAGCCAAGCGTGGCTAGCGGGGTTCCAAGAGACCCAGTACTTC
once	TRBV5-6	TRBJ2-7	-	CASKGSYEQYF	TGTGCCAGCAAAGGTAGCTACGAGCAGTACTTC
-	TRBV28	TRBJ1-5	-	CASSSGLSTGPQHF	TGTGCCAGCAGTTCGGGACTCTCCACTGGGCCCCAGCATTTT
once	TRBV12-3/TRBV12-4	TRBJ1-1	-	CASSFAGNTEAFF	TGTGCCAGCAGTTTCGCAGGAAACACTGAAGCTTTCTTT
-	TRBV5-5	TRBJ1-5	-	CASSLSQGSNQPQHF	TGTGCCAGCAGCTTGTCTCAGGGAAGCAATCAGCCCCAGCATTTT
-	TRBV7-2	TRBJ2-1	-	CASTPQARYNEQFF	TGTGCCAGCACCCCCCAAGCAAGGTACAATGAGCAGTTCTTC
-	TRBV2	TRBJ2-5	-	CASMGGTIGETQYF	TGTGCCAGCATGGGCGGGACGATAGGGGAGACCCAGTACTTC
once	TRBV19	TRBJ2-2	-	CASKGLERDTGELFF	TGTGCCAGTAAGGGTCTGGAGCGTGACACCGGGGAGCTGTTTTTT
-	TRBV13	TRBJ2-7	TRBD1	CASSSRGQFYEQYF	TGTGCCAGCAGCAGCCGGGGACAGTTCTACGAGCAGTACTTC
-	TRBV7-2	TRBJ2-7	-	CASSLIGGASSYEQYF	TGTGCCAGCAGCTTAATCGGCGGGGCGAGCTCCTACGAGCAGTACTTC
-	TRBV6-5	TRBJ1-1	-	CASTKRGGLNTEAFF	TGTGCCAGCACCAAAAGGGGGGGACTAAACACTGAAGCTTTCTTT
-	TRBV29-1	TRBJ2-2	-	CSAMRGSNTGELFF	TGCAGCGCCATGAGAGGCTCGAACACCGGGGAGCTGTTTTTT
-	TRBV7-2	TRBJ2-7	TRBD1	CASSPQGAAYEQYF	TGTGCCAGCAGCCCACAGGGGGCGGCCTACGAGCAGTACTTC
many	TRBV27	TRBJ2-7	-	CASSTRDHTYEQYF	TGTGCCAGCAGTACACGGGACCATACCTACGAGCAGTACTTC
-	TRBV5-1	TRBJ1-4	-	CASSLEGGSATNEKLFF	TGCGCCAGCAGCTTGGAGGGCGGATCTGCAACTAATGAAAAACTGTTTTTT
-	TRBV10-3	TRBJ1-2	TRBD1	CAISAGTVSNYGYTF	TGTGCCATCAGTGCCGGGACAGTCTCTAACTATGGCTACACCTTC
few	TRBV5-4	TRBJ2-1	TRBD2	CASSLGTSGSFYEQFF	TGTGCCAGCAGCTTGGGGACTAGCGGGAGTTTCTATGAGCAGTTCTTC
-	TRBV7-3	TRBJ1-2	-	CASSSDTQGGYTF	TGTGCCAGCAGCTCAGACACCCAGGGTGGCTACACCTTC
-	TRBV4-1	TRBJ2-1	-	CASSQVGVSNEQFF	TGCGCCAGCAGCCAAGTTGGAGTAAGTAATGAGCAGTTCTTC
-	TRBV6-4	TRBJ1-5	-	CASRPQGWSFSNQPQHF	TGTGCCAGCAGGCCCCAGGGTTGGAGCTTTAGCAATCAGCCCCAGCATTTT
once	TRBV14	TRBJ1-3	-	CASSRGAPGNTIYF	TGTGCCAGCAGCCGAGGGGCTCCTGGAAACACCATATATTTT
-	TRBV5-1	TRBJ1-4	TRBD1	CASSAGTGEEKLFF	TGCGCCAGCAGCGCCGGGACAGGGGAGGAAAAACTGTTTTTT
-	TRBV20-1	TRBJ1-2	-	CSARQGNGYTF	TGCAGTGCTAGACAGGGAAATGGCTACACCTTC
-	TRBV11-2	TRBJ2-3	TRBD1	CASSYSGQGTDTQYF	TGTGCCAGCAGCTACTCGGGACAGGGCACAGATACGCAGTATTTT
-	TRBV2	TRBJ2-7	-	CASSVRDTAYEQYF	TGTGCCAGCAGTGTCCGGGACACAGCCTACGAGCAGTACTTC
few	TRBV5-1	TRBJ2-3	-	CASSLANSPDTQYF	TGCGCCAGCAGCTTGGCCAATAGCCCAGATACGCAGTATTTT
-	TRBV7-7	TRBJ2-1	TRBD2	CASSSGSGSHNEQFF	TGTGCTAGCAGCTCCGGTAGCGGGAGCCACAATGAGCAGTTCTTC
-	TRBV10-1	TRBJ2-1	TRBD2	CASSESGIRLAGYNEQFF	TGCGCCAGCAGTGAGTCAGGCATTAGGCTAGCGGGTTACAATGAGCAGTTCTTC
-	TRBV4-1	TRBJ2-3	TRBD1	CASSPQPGQGLPSSTDTQYF	TGCGCCAGCAGCCCTCAACCGGGACAGGGACTTCCTTCTAGCACAGATACGCAGTATTTT
-	TRBV5-4	TRBJ2-1	-	CASSLADPLDEQFF	TGTGCCAGCAGCTTGGCTGACCCACTGGATGAGCAGTTCTTC
-	TRBV30	TRBJ1-2	TRBD1	CAWSGLVQGAGYTF	TGTGCCTGGAGTGGTTTGGTACAGGGGGCGGGCTACACCTTC